This TCR beta chain derives from a study of identical twins' blood T cells. General observations from the study: Environmental influences on twin similarity could not be excluded.

Per the authors' pipeline: Each donor had about 95,000 to nearly 550,000 clonotypes. TCRdb re-analysed the 5' RACE reads in MiXCR, keeping a single row per CDR3 protein. These V and J calls are TCRdb output, not the study's own analysis. The sample lists a few hundred thousand distinct CDR3 sequences; about 28% were seen once. Three pairs of healthy female monozygous twins were the donors. Germline CDR1 and CDR2: DFQATT and SNEGSKA (reference sequence). V was pared by 5 bases and J by 6 bases, with 6 bases of the junction left unmatched. The CDR3 is 12 amino acids. On this clonotype itself: Its antigen is currently unknown.

The TCR was taken from a woman aged 18-49 years in good health. The sequenced material came from PBMCs. The chain has TRBV20-1 and TRBJ1-2; TRBD1 matches 7 bases. The CDR3 is CSAYTGDNGYTF. The CDR3 DNA reads TGCAGTGCTTACACAGGGGACAATGGCTACACCTTC.